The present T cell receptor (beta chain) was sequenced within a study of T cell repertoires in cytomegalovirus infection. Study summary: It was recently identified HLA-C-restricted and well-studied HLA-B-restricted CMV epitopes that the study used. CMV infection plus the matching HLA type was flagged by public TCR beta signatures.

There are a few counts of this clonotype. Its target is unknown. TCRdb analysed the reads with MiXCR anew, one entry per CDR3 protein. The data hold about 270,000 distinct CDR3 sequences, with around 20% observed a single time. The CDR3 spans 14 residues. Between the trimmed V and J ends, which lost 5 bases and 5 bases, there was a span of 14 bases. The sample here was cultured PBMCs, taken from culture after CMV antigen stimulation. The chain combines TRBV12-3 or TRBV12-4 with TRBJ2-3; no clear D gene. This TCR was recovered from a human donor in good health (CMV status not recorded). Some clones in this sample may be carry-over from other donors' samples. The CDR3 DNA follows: TGTGCCAGCAGTCCACCGGTAGGCAAAGATACGCAGTATTTT. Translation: CASSPPVGKDTQYF.